This T cell receptor (beta chain) was profiled in a study of OX40 agonist ivuxolimab in advanced cancers. Study-level information: Patients undergoing dose escalation presented with hepatocellular carcinoma, melanoma, renal cell or head and neck cancer.

Germline V lookup: CDR1 LNHDA, CDR2 SQIVND (reference sequence). The CDR3 runs to 14 residues. Trimming removed 8 bases from V and 4 bases from J, with 15 bases in between. Study-wide points: The work left the antigen specificity of expanded peripheral T cells undetermined. Expanded clones were, on average, more numerous in CD8+ T cells than in CD4+.

Concerning this clone itself: Its antigen remains unknown.

TCRdb's copy holds only in-frame clones and misses some; the assay was immunoSEQ multiplex PCR. The sample shows about 94,000 clones, around 86% of them seen only once. The sample here was CD4+ or CD8+ T cells sorted from blood, taken in a trial of the OX40 agonist ivuxolimab. This TCR derives from an adult with an advanced solid tumor such as melanoma, head and neck, liver or kidney cancer. The chain carries TRBV19 and TRBJ1-3; no definite D call. CDR3 sequence (DNA): TGTGCCAGTTCAACTGGTATCTCCGGAAACACCATATATTTT. Its protein is CASSTGISGNTIYF.